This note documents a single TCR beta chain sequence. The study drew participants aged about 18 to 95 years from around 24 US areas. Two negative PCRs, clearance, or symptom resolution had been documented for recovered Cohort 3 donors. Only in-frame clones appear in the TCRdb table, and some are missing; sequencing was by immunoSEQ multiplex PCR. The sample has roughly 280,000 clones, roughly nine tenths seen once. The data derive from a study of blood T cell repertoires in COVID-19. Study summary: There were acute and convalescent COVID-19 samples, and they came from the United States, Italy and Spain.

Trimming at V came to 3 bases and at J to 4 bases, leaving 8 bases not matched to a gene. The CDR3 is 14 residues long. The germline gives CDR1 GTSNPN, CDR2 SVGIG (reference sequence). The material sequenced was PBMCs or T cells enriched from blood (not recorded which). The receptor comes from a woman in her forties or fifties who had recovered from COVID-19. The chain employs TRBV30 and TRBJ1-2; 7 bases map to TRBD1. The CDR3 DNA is TGTGCCTGGAGGGGTCACAGGGGAAGCTATGGCTACACCTTC. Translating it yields CAWRGHRGSYGYTF.